This T cell receptor (beta chain) was captured in a study of cytomegalovirus exposure and HLA in healthy donors. Points from the study as a whole: In a later analysis, TCR beta V- and J-gene trimming showed a link to a missense DCLRE1C variant. The authors judged a highly shared variant cluster likely a sequencing artifact. It was fewer than 200 TCR beta chains that were listed as cytomegalovirus-associated. Many donors shared some public TCRs, even though most TCR sequences were rare.

PCR primers comprised 60 Vbeta and 13 Jbeta primers. TCRdb's copy holds only in-frame clones and misses some; the assay was immunoSEQ multiplex PCR. The data contain over 150,000 clones, approximately 76% of them singletons. In its sample, this clone was seen a few times. Its antigen is not identified. The CDR3 totals 15 residues. From germline, CDR1 is SGHTA and CDR2 FQGTGA. The junction had 8 bases not matched to a gene; V was cut back by 3 bases and J by 4 bases. The chain carries TRBV7-3 and TRBJ2-5, with 7 bases matching TRBD2. Sequencing used PBMCs. This sequence was found in a man aged 55 to 70 in good health and CMV-seronegative. The CDR3 loop reads CASSFGTRGVETQYF. DNA for the CDR3: TGTGCCAGCAGCTTTGGGACCCGGGGGGTAGAGACCCAGTACTTC.